One and the same sample provided the 26 T cell receptor beta chains below, sequenced in a study of cytomegalovirus exposure and HLA in healthy donors (dated by TCRdb to about 2017). Library preparation employed the immunoSEQ multiplex PCR assay. For the multiplex PCR, a mixture combining 60 forward primers for TCR Vbeta segments and 13 reverse primers for TCR Jbeta segments was used. This immuneACCESS table, as held by TCRdb, lists in-frame sequences with V and J called but not all clones. Of the missing ones, under half trace to an unresolved V gene in checked studies; the others have no known cause. In this sample the table shows fewer than 250,000 clones, around 88% of which occur a single time. The ten top clones hold 1.7% of the sample. Sample: PBMCs. Every receptor here comes from a man in his forties in good health and CMV-seropositive.

The J gene is TRBJ2-1, the V gene TRBV2; TRBD2 matches at 10 bases. This CDR3 has 14 amino acids. V trimming: 7 bases; J trimming: 9 bases; junction bases outside the gene matches: 9. Germline assignment: CDR1 SNHLY and CDR2 FYNNEI. CDR3 region: CASKREGPTREQFF. In nucleotides, the CDR3 is TGTGCCAGCAAGCGGGAGGGCCCCACTCGTGAGCAGTTCTTC.

The V and J genes are TRBV5-4 and TRBJ2-5; 9 positions agree with TRBD1. The CDR3 length is 17 residues. Looked up from germline, CDR1 is SGHNT and CDR2 is YYREEE (reference sequence). J was trimmed by 1 base and V by 4 bases; bases with no gene match: 11. CDR3 protein: CASSHDRGRGVQETQYF. CDR3 DNA: TGTGCCAGCAGCCATGACAGGGGGAGGGGTGTCCAAGAGACCCAGTACTTC.

This chain links TRBV11-2 with TRBJ1-1, with D maybe TRBD1 (5 bases). The V end lost 9 bases, the J end lost 11 bases, and 16 bases lay between the germline ends. Germline V CDR1 and CDR2: SGHAT, FQNNGV. This CDR3 has 11 amino acids. CDR3 nucleotides: TGTGCCAGTGTCGGGACTGGTGGGGCTTTCTTT. It specifies CASVGTGGAFF.

This chain links TRBV5-1 with TRBJ2-5, with a possible D match to TRBD1 (6 bases). The tail of the sequence fits TRBJ2-7 better, so the J call may be wrong. The germline gives CDR1 SGHRS, CDR2 YFSETQ. CDR3 length equals 15 residues. In nucleotides, the CDR3 is TGCGCCAGCAGCTTTACGGGGAAGGGGGCCTACGAGCAGTACTTC. It encodes CASSFTGKGAYEQYF.

This chain joins TRBV6-1 and TRBJ2-3, with a tentative D call TRBD1 (6 bases). This CDR3 region has 14 residues. V dropped 7 bases and J dropped 5 bases, with 16 bases sitting between them. Germline lookup yields CDR1 MNHNS and CDR2 SASEGT. The CDR3 loop reads CASTAVTGLDTQYF. CDR3 DNA sequence: TGTGCCAGCACTGCCGTCACAGGGTTAGATACGCAGTATTTT.

This clone was detected once. The chain is built from TRBV7-2 and TRBJ2-1; 9 bases map to TRBD2. The CDR3 length is 13 residues. CDR1 SGHTA and CDR2 FQGNSA come from the germline V gene. Unmatched junction bases numbered 13, after V lost 7 bases and J lost 15 bases. DNA for the CDR3: TGTGCCAGCAACCCACAAGCGGGAGGAAGAATGTTCTTC. This gives the protein CASNPQAGGRMFF.

This rearrangement joins TRBV27 to TRBJ2-5; 7 bases line up with TRBD2. CDR3 size: 13 residues. The germline CDR1 and CDR2 sequences are MNHEY and SMNVEV (reference sequence). The trim removed 6 bases at V and 3 bases at J, leaving 4 bases unmatched. CDR3 amino acids: CASSWREKETQYF. CDR3 bases: TGTGCCAGCAGCTGGCGGGAGAAAGAGACCCAGTACTTC.

The V and J genes are TRBV27 and TRBJ2-3; 9 positions match TRBD2. The CDR3 length is 14 residues. V trimming: 8 bases; J trimming: 1 base; junction bases outside the gene matches: 4. Per germline, CDR1 MNHEY and CDR2 SMNVEV (reference sequence). CDR3 region: CASAGGAGTDTQYF. As DNA, the CDR3 is TGTGCCAGCGCGGGGGGGGCAGGCACAGATACGCAGTATTTT.

The chain uses TRBV5-4 and TRBJ1-6; D possibly corresponds to TRBD1 (6 bases). V gave up 4 bases and J gave up 6 bases, with 14 bases separating them. The CDR3 contains 15 residues. Per the germline V gene, CDR1 is SGHNT and CDR2 is YYREEE (reference sequence). The CDR3 sequence is CASSLRGQTNSPLHF. CDR3 nucleotides: TGTGCCAGCAGCCTAAGGGGACAAACTAATTCACCCCTCCACTTT.

The chain employs TRBV18 and TRBJ1-3; D gene ambiguous. Germline loops: CDR1 KGHSH, CDR2 LQKENI. Trimming took 1 base from V and 0 from J, leaving 13 bases between them. This CDR3 contains 17 residues. This chain's CDR3 is CASSPLGPPDSGNTIYF. The CDR3 nucleotides read TGTGCCAGCTCACCACTTGGGCCTCCCGACTCTGGAAACACCATATATTTT.

The rearrangement links TRBV13 to TRBJ2-3, with D maybe TRBD2 (6 bases). CDR1 and CDR2 (germline): PRHDT, FYEKMQ (reference sequence). V was trimmed by 5 bases and J by 6 bases, leaving 9 bases between them. The CDR3 is 12 residues long. The CDR3 loop reads CASSHGGDTQYF. CDR3 nucleotide sequence: TGTGCCAGCAGCCATGGGGGGGATACGCAGTATTTT.

V and J are TRBV18 and TRBJ1-2; D may be TRBD1 (5 bases). Trimming shortened V by 5 bases and J by 3 bases, and 16 bases separated the two germline ends. Germline CDR1 is KGHSH and CDR2 is LQKENI. The CDR3 contains 15 residues. The CDR3 protein is CASSTKPGIDYGYTF. DNA of the CDR3: TGTGCCAGCTCAACCAAGCCAGGGATTGACTATGGCTACACCTTC. The full variable domain, its missing parts supplied by reference TRBV18 and TRBJ1-2, is NAGVMQNPRHLVRRRGQEARLRCSPMKGHSHVYWYRQLPEEGLKFMVYLQKENIIDESGMPKERFSAEFPKEGPSILRIQQVVRGDSAAYFCASSTKPGIDYGYTFGSGTRLTVV.

The rearrangement links TRBV5-1 to TRBJ2-5; 11 positions match TRBD1. From germline, CDR1 is SGHRS and CDR2 YFSETQ. With V trimmed by 4 bases and J by 5 bases, 7 bases remained unmatched. The CDR3 is made up of 15 amino acids. In nucleotides, the CDR3 is TGCGCCAGCAGCCCCGGGACAGGGGGAGGTGAGACCCAGTACTTC. Its protein is CASSPGTGGGETQYF.

The chain employs TRBV5-6 and TRBJ1-2; TRBD1 might be the D (6 bases). V lost 0 bases to trimming and J lost 8 bases, with 14 bases between them. CDR1 SGHDT and CDR2 YYEEEE come from the germline V gene. This CDR3 comprises 14 residues. The CDR3, as DNA: TGTGCCAGCAGCTTGGGACAGGACTTGGGGGGCTACACCTTC. Translating it yields CASSLGQDLGGYTF. Combining the CDR3 with reference TRBV5-6 and TRBJ1-2 gives the whole variable domain DAGVTQSPTHLIKTRGQQVTLRCSPKSGHDTVSWYQQALGQGPQFIFQYYEEEERQRGNFPDRFSGHQFPNYSSELNVNALLLGDSALYLCASSLGQDLGGYTFGSGTRLTVV.

This sequence joins TRBV20-1 and TRBJ2-1; unclear D gene. The CDR3 runs to 11 residues. Trimming removed 1 base at V and 9 bases at J, with 7 bases between. The germline gives CDR1 DFQATT, CDR2 SNEGSKA (reference sequence). The CDR3 loop is CSARGPGEQFF. In DNA, the CDR3 is TGCAGTGCTAGAGGGCCAGGTGAGCAGTTCTTC.

Points on this clone: Sequence at one end of the junction differs from germline and may be a read error. The genes are TRBV18 and TRBJ2-6; 7 bases are shared with TRBD1. This CDR3 region has 17 residues. The V gene's germline CDR1 is KGHSH and CDR2 LQKENI. CDR3 residues: CASSPQNRGTGANGLTF. The CDR3 bases are TGTGCCAGCTCACCACAGAACAGGGGAACTGGGGCCAACGGCCTGACTTTC.

The V gene is TRBV2, the J gene TRBJ1-5, with D perhaps matching TRBD1 (6 bases). Germline V gene sequence: CDR1 SNHLY, CDR2 FYNNEI. The CDR3 is 15 amino acids. V lost 3 bases to trimming and J lost 0 bases, with 9 bases between them. The CDR3 here is CASSDSGDSNQPQHF. In DNA, the CDR3 is TGTGCCAGCAGTGATTCAGGGGATAGCAATCAGCCCCAGCATTTT.

The V gene is TRBV11-2, the J gene TRBJ2-3; D is undetermined. The CDR3 has 15 residues. Germline CDR1 and CDR2: SGHAT and FQNNGV. The V and J ends lost 1 base and 4 bases respectively, with 12 bases between them. The CDR3 DNA sequence: TGTGCCAGCAGCTTAGGAGGTAGCCGACCAGATACGCAGTATTTT. It translates to CASSLGGSRPDTQYF.

The V call is TRBV5-1, the J call TRBJ2-3; tentatively, D is TRBD2 (6 bases). V lost 4 bases and J lost 2, with 11 bases in between. CDR3 length: 14 residues. The V gene's germline CDR1 is SGHRS and CDR2 YFSETQ. CDR3 loop: CASSRDSPTDTQYF. The CDR3 DNA reads TGCGCCAGCAGCCGGGACTCTCCCACAGATACGCAGTATTTT.

The V call is TRBV28, the J call TRBJ1-1; D is unclear. CDR1 and CDR2 from the germline V gene are MDHEN and SYDVKM. The V end was cut by 7 bases, the J end by 3 bases, with 12 bases between. The CDR3 extends over 13 amino acids. The CDR3 DNA reads TGTGCCAGCATCTTACAGCCATACACTGAAGCTTTCTTT. Translated, it gives CASILQPYTEAFF.

The V and J genes are TRBV6-1 and TRBJ1-2; D ambiguous. Germline V lookup: CDR1 MNHNS, CDR2 SASEGT. This CDR3 is 10 amino acids long. The ends were cut back, 5 bases at V and 4 bases at J, with 2 bases in the middle. CDR3 nucleotide sequence: TGTGCCAGCAGTCTCTATGGCTACACCTTC. Its translation is CASSLYGYTF.

This clone has only a few counts. J is TRBJ1-1 and V is TRBV27; D remains ambiguous. Germline V CDR1 and CDR2: MNHEY, SMNVEV (reference sequence). The CDR3 is 15 amino acids. V was shortened by 1 base and J by 2 bases, with 11 bases between the two germline ends. In DNA, the CDR3 is TGTGCCAGCAGTTTATACCGGGGAGGTAACACTGAAGCTTTCTTT. Translation gives CASSLYRGGNTEAFF.

The chain joins TRBV27 to TRBJ1-5; D ambiguous. CDR1 MNHEY and CDR2 SMNVEV come from the germline V gene (reference sequence). V shed 5 bases and J shed 2 bases, with 10 bases lying between them. The CDR3 spans 14 residues. Here the CDR3 DNA reads TGTGCCAGCAGTGAGGGTTGGGGCAATCAGCCCCAGCATTTT. Translation gives CASSEGWGNQPQHF.

V is TRBV6-1 and J is TRBJ1-6; D uncertain. The CDR3 is 15 residues long. V shed 2 bases and J shed 4 bases, with 9 bases lying between them. The V gene's germline CDR1 is MNHNS and CDR2 SASEGT. The CDR3 DNA is TGTGCCAGCAGTGAATTCCGGGAGTATAATTCACCCCTCCACTTT. Its translation: CASSEFREYNSPLHF.

In its sample, this clone was seen a few times. V and J are TRBV25-1 and TRBJ1-1; weak D call: TRBD1 (5 bases). The length of the CDR3 is 14 residues. Trimming left V 5 bases short and J 2 bases short, with 12 bases between. Germline V lookup: CDR1 MGHDK, CDR2 SYGVNS. CDR3 amino acids: CASSRVGGNTEAFF. CDR3 DNA: TGTGCCAGCAGTCGAGTCGGGGGAAACACTGAAGCTTTCTTT.

The chain links TRBV5-1 to TRBJ2-7; 7 positions agree with TRBD1. This CDR3 has 15 residues. J gave up 5 bases and V 0 bases, and 8 bases lay outside the gene matches. Germline loops: CDR1 SGHRS, CDR2 YFSETQ. The CDR3 protein is CASSLDGTGAHEQYF. The CDR3, as DNA: TGCGCCAGCAGCTTGGATGGAACAGGGGCGCACGAGCAGTACTTC.